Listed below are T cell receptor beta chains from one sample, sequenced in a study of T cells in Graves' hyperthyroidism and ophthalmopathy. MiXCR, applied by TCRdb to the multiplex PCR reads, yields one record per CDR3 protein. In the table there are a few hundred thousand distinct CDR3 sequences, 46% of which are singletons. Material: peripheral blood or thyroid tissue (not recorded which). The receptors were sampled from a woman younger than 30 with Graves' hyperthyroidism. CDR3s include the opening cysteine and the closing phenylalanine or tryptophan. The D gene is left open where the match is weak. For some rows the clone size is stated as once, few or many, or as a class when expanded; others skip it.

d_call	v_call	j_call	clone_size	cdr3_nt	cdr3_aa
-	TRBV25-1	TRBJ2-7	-	TGTGCCAGCAGTGTCCTTAGGGCGAGCTCCTACGAGCAGTACTTC	CASSVLRASSYEQYF
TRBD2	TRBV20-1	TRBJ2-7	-	TGCAGTGCCCGACCTAGCGGGGCAGGAAGCTACGAGCAGTACTTC	CSARPSGAGSYEQYF
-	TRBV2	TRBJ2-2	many	TGTGCCAGCTTGGCCTCCCGACGAGCCGGGGAGCTGTTTTTT	CASLASRRAGELFF
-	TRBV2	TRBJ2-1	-	TGTGCCAGCAGTGAAGCAATGTTCGGCGGCAATGAGCAGTTCTTC	CASSEAMFGGNEQFF
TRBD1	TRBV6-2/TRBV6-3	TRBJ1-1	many	TGTGCCAGCAGTGACCGACAGGGAACTGAAGCTTTCTTT	CASSDRQGTEAFF
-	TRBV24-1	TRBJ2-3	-	TGTGCCACCAGTGATGCTACGACTACGTCAGATACGCAGTATTTT	CATSDATTTSDTQYF
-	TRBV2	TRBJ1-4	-	TGTGCCAGCAGGTTATTGGAAAGCCAGGGACAAGAAAAACTGTTTTTT	CASRLLESQGQEKLFF
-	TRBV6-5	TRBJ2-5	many	TGTGCCAGCAGCTTCTTTCAGTCCAAAGGGGAGACCCAGTACTTC	CASSFFQSKGETQYF
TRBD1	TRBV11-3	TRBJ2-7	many	TGTGCCAGCAGCTTAAGAGGGACAGGATATTACGAGCAGTACTTC	CASSLRGTGYYEQYF
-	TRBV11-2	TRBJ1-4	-	TGTGCCAGCAGCTTAGATTATCAGGAAAAACTGTTTTTT	CASSLDYQEKLFF
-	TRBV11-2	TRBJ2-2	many	TGTGCCAGCAGCTTACCGAACACCGGGGAGCTGTTTTTT	CASSLPNTGELFF
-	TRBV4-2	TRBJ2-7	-	TGTGCCAGCAGCCGGCGCCAAGGAGCGGCCGCCTACGAGCAGTACTTC	CASSRRQGAAAYEQYF
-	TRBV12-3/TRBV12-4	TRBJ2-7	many	TGTGCCAGCAGCCCGAGTTTCAGGGACGAGCAGTACTTC	CASSPSFRDEQYF
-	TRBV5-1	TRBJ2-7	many	TGCGCCAGCAGCCCAGGTTCTCAGTCCAACGAGCAGTACTTC	CASSPGSQSNEQYF
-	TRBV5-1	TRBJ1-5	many	TGCGCCAGCAGCTCAGGGGCGGATCAGCCCCAGCATTTT	CASSSGADQPQHF
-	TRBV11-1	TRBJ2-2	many	TGTGCCAGCAGCGAACCCTCTGGGGGCGGGTCCACCGGGGAGCTGTTTTTT	CASSEPSGGGSTGELFF
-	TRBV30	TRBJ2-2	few	TGTGCCTGGAGTGTACGGAGTCCCGGGGAGCTGTTTTTT	CAWSVRSPGELFF
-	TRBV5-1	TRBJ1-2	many	TGCGCCAGCAGCTCCCAGGAAGAGTATGGCTACACCTTC	CASSSQEEYGYTF
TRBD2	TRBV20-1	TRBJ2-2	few	TGCAGTGCGTCCGGGACTAGCGGGTTCGGGGAGCTGTTTTTT	CSASGTSGFGELFF
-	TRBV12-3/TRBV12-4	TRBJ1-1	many	TGTGCCAGTTACAGGGAAGTGGACACTGAAGCTTTCTTT	CASYREVDTEAFF
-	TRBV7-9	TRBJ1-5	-	TGTGCCAGCAGCTTAGCAGGGGTGTATCAGCCCCAGCATTTT	CASSLAGVYQPQHF
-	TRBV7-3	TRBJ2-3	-	TGTGCCAGCAGCTTAACTTGGACGGCAGATACGCAGTATTTT	CASSLTWTADTQYF
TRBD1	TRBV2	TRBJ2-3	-	TGTGCCAGCAGCCCCATGGGACAGGGATGGGGCACAGATACGCAGTATTTT	CASSPMGQGWGTDTQYF
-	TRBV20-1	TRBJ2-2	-	TGCAGTGCCCGTTACAGGGAGCTGTTTTTT	CSARYRELFF
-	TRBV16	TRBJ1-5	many	TGTGCCAGCAGCCAATTTTGGGGGCCAGGCCAGCCCCAGCATTTT	CASSQFWGPGQPQHF
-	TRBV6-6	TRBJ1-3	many	TGTGCCAGCAGTTACTGGGGTACTGGAAACACCATATATTTT	CASSYWGTGNTIYF
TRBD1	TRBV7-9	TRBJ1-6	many	TGTGCCAGCAGACGGAAGGCAGGGGGAAACTATAATTCACCCCTCCACTTT	CASRRKAGGNYNSPLHF
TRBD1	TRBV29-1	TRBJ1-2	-	TGCAGCGTTGAAGGAACTGACAGGGTGAACACCTTC	CSVEGTDRVNTF
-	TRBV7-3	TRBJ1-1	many	TGTGCCAGCAGCTTAACACGGGAGGACACTGAAGCTTTCTTT	CASSLTREDTEAFF
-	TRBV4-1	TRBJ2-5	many	TGCGCCAGCAGCCAAGATCACGACGGGAAAGAGACCCAGTACTTC	CASSQDHDGKETQYF
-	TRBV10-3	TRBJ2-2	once	TGTGCCTGCAGTCGGGACGGCAACACCGGGGAGCTGTTTTTT	CACSRDGNTGELFF
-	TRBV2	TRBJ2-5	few	TGTGCCAGCAGTAAAGGACAGAGGGAGACCCAGTACTTC	CASSKGQRETQYF
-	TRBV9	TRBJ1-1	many	TGTGCCAGCAGCCCCCAATTGAACACTGAAGCTTTCTTT	CASSPQLNTEAFF
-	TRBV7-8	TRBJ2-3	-	TGTGCCAGCAGCTTCGGCGGAGAAGGGGCAGATACGCAGTATTTT	CASSFGGEGADTQYF
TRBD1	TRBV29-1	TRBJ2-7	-	TGCAGCGTTCGCACCACGGGACAGGGTGGCCACGAGCAGTACTTC	CSVRTTGQGGHEQYF
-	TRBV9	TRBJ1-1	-	TGTGCCAGCAGCGTAGAAGGGGGAGGCACTGAAGCTTTCTTT	CASSVEGGGTEAFF
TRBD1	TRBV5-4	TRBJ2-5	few	TGTGCCAGCAGCTTTGGGGACAGGGGAGAGACCCAGTACTTC	CASSFGDRGETQYF
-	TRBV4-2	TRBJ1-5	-	TGTGCCAGCACAAGCGGGAGGGCCCAGCATTTT	CASTSGRAQHF
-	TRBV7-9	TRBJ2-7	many	TGTGCCAGCACCGTACCGGGGACTCAGGGTCAAGAGGGCTACGAGCAGTACTTC	CASTVPGTQGQEGYEQYF
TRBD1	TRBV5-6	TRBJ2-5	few	TGTGCCAGCAGCTTGGCGTCCGACAGGGAAGAGACCCAGTACTTC	CASSLASDREETQYF
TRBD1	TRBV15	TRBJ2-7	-	TGTGCCACCAGCAGAAGGGGGCGAGAGAGTGTCTACGAGCAGTACTTC	CATSRRGRESVYEQYF